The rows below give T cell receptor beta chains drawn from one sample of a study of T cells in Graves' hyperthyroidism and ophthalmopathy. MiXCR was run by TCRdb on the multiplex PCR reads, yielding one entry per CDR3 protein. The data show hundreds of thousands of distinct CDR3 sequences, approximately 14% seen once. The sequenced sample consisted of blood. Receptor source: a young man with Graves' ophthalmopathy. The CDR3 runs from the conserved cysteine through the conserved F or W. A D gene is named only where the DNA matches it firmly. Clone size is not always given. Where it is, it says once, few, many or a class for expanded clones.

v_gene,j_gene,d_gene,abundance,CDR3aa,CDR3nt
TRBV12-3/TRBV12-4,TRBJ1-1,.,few,CASSLMGTGLWNTEAFF,TGTGCCAGCAGTTTAATGGGGACGGGGCTTTGGAACACTGAAGCTTTCTTT
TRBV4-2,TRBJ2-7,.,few,CASSQGSGSTYEQYF,TGTGCCAGCAGCCAGGGTAGCGGTTCTACCTACGAGCAGTACTTC
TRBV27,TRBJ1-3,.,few,CASSGGQPASGNTIYF,TGTGCCAGCAGTGGCGGACAGCCAGCCTCTGGAAACACCATATATTTT
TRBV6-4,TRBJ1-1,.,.,CASSPSSIPEAFF,TGTGCCAGCAGTCCCAGTTCCATTCCTGAAGCTTTCTTT
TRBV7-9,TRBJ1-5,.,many,CASSPLGRENQPQHF,TGTGCCAGCAGCCCATTGGGACGGGAGAATCAGCCCCAGCATTTT
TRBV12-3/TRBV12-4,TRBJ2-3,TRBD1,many,CASSLFTGGTDTQYF,TGTGCCAGCAGTTTATTCACAGGGGGCACAGATACGCAGTATTTT
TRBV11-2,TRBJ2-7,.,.,CASSAGLYEQYF,TGTGCCAGCAGCGCTGGACTGTACGAGCAGTACTTC
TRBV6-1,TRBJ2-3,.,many,CASTYFVGSTDTQYF,TGTGCCAGCACCTATTTCGTCGGAAGCACAGATACGCAGTATTTT
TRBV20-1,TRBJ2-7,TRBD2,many,CSARAVAGELKQYF,TGCAGTGCTAGAGCGGTAGCGGGGGAACTTAAGCAGTACTTC
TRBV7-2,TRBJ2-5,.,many,CASSLNPSETQYF,TGTGCCAGCAGCTTAAACCCTAGCGAGACCCAGTACTTC
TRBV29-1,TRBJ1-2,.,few,CSVERISYGYTF,TGCAGCGTTGAGCGGATCTCCTATGGCTACACCTTC
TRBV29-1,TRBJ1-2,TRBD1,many,CSVPTGGSNYGYTF,TGCAGCGTTCCGACAGGGGGCTCTAACTATGGCTACACCTTC
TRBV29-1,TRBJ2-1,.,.,CDTGAEQFF,TGTGACACGGGCGCCGAGCAGTTCTTC
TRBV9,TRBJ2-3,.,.,CASSVRLALDTQYF,TGTGCCAGCAGCGTCCGACTGGCGCTAGATACGCAGTATTTT
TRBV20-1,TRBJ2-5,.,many,CSARDQAIQETQYF,TGCAGTGCTAGAGATCAGGCCATTCAAGAGACCCAGTACTTC
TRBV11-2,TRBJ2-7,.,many,CASSSRTPPEQYF,TGTGCCAGCAGCTCACGGACACCACCCGAGCAGTACTTC
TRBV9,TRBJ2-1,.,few,CASSVVGSGEQFF,TGTGCCAGCAGCGTAGTTGGATCGGGGGAGCAGTTCTTC
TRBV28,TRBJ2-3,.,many,CASRVASSTDTQYF,TGTGCCAGCAGGGTGGCGTCTAGCACAGATACGCAGTATTTT
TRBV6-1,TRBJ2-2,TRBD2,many,CASSGAGGNTGELFF,TGTGCCAGCAGCGGAGCGGGAGGGAACACCGGGGAGCTGTTTTTT
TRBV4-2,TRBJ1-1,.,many,CASSQEHGNTEAFF,TGTGCCAGCAGCCAAGAACACGGGAACACTGAAGCTTTCTTT
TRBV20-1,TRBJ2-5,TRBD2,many,CSAPAGGGETQYF,TGCAGTGCTCCAGCGGGGGGCGGGGAGACCCAGTACTTC
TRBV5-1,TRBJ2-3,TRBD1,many,CATQQRGQGDTQYF,TGCGCCACCCAGCAGAGGGGGCAGGGCGATACGCAGTATTTT
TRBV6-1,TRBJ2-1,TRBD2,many,CASRPHPGLAGPNPYNEQFF,TGTGCCAGCAGACCCCATCCGGGACTAGCGGGACCGAACCCCTACAATGAGCAGTTCTTC
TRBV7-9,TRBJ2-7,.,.,CASSLESGGFRYEQYF,TGTGCCAGCAGCTTAGAGTCCGGGGGCTTTCGGTACGAGCAGTACTTC
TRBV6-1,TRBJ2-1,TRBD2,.,CASSQGTSSANEQFF,TGTGCCAGCAGCCAAGGGACTAGTTCAGCAAATGAGCAGTTCTTC
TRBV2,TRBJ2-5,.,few,CASKGPLQETQYF,TGTGCCAGCAAGGGCCCTCTTCAAGAGACCCAGTACTTC
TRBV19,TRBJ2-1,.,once,CASSFATQTYEQFF,TGTGCCAGTAGTTTTGCGACGCAGACCTACGAGCAGTTCTTC
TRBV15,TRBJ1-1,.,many,CATSRKGLTEAFF,TGTGCCACCAGCAGGAAGGGGCTCACTGAAGCTTTCTTT
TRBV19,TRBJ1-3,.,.,CASSELQGSGNTIYF,TGTGCCAGTAGTGAACTACAGGGCTCTGGAAACACCATATATTTT
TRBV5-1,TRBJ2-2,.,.,CASSLDGVENTGELFF,TGCGCCAGCAGCTTGGACGGGGTTGAGAACACCGGGGAGCTGTTTTTT
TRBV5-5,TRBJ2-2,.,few,CASSLVWSGRPTGTGELFF,TGTGCCAGCAGCTTGGTCTGGTCAGGGAGACCCACGGGGACCGGGGAGCTGTTTTTT
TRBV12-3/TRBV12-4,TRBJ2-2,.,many,CASSFRAANTGELFF,TGTGCCAGCAGTTTTCGGGCGGCGAACACCGGGGAGCTGTTTTTT
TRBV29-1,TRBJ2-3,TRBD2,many,CTAMGGGTDTQYF,TGCACCGCCATGGGGGGGGGCACAGATACGCAGTATTTT
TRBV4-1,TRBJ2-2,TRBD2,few,CASSPASGGRNTGELFF,TGCGCCAGCAGCCCGGCTAGCGGGGGCCGTAACACCGGGGAGCTGTTTTTT
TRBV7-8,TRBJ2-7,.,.,CASSLPEGGPLEQYF,TGTGCCAGCAGCTTACCAGAGGGGGGGCCCCTCGAGCAGTACTTC
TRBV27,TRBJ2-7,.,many,CASSLSPSAVTYEQYF,TGTGCCAGCAGTTTATCCCCTAGCGCGGTTACCTACGAGCAGTACTTC
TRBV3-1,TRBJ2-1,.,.,CASSQEGRAPIFF,TGTGCCAGCAGCCAAGAAGGGCGGGCCCCGATCTTCTTC
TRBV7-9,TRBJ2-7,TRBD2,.,CASSLGGSDNEQYF,TGTGCCAGCAGCTTAGGCGGGAGCGACAACGAGCAGTACTTC
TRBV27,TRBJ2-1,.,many,CASNLEGTVDYNEQFF,TGTGCCAGCAACCTGGAGGGGACAGTCGACTACAATGAGCAGTTCTTC
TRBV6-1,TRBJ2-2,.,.,CASSELILNTGELFF,TGTGCCAGCAGTGAACTCATACTGAACACCGGGGAGCTGTTTTTT
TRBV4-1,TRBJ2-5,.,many,CASSQASAAFRETQYF,TGCGCCAGCAGCCAAGCCTCAGCGGCGTTCCGGGAGACCCAGTACTTC
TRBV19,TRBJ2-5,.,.,CASNPEQRSGTQYF,TGTGCCAGTAATCCGGAACAAAGGTCGGGGACCCAGTACTTC
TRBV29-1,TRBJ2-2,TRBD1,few,CSVGGQGVGTGELFF,TGCAGCGTTGGGGGACAGGGGGTGGGCACCGGGGAGCTGTTTTTT
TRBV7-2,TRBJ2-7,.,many,CASSQTGTVAYEQYF,TGTGCCAGCAGCCAAACCGGGACGGTAGCCTACGAGCAGTACTTC
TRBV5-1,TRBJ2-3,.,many,CAGSTRDSTDTQYF,TGCGCCGGCAGCACTAGGGACAGCACAGATACGCAGTATTTT
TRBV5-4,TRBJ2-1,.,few,CASRPGGSRDEQFF,TGTGCCAGCAGACCGGGGGGCTCTAGGGATGAGCAGTTCTTC
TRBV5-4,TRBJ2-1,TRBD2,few,CASSLVGFRTSGTNEQFF,TGTGCCAGCAGCTTGGTGGGGTTTAGGACTAGCGGGACCAATGAGCAGTTCTTC
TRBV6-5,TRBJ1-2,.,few,CASSYSNEGSNYGYTF,TGTGCCAGCAGTTACTCGAATGAGGGTTCTAACTATGGCTACACCTTC
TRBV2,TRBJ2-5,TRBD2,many,CASSDGGGGPFQETQYF,TGTGCCAGCAGTGACGGGGGGGGGGGCCCTTTCCAAGAGACCCAGTACTTC
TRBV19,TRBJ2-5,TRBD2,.,CASSIGGLAVEETQYF,TGTGCCAGTAGTATAGGGGGACTAGCGGTTGAAGAGACCCAGTACTTC
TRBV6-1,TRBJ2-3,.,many,CASSRYPASTDTQYF,TGTGCCAGCAGTCGGTACCCCGCTAGCACAGATACGCAGTATTTT
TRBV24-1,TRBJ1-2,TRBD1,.,CATSDWQGAGGYTF,TGTGCCACCAGTGATTGGCAGGGGGCTGGTGGCTACACCTTC
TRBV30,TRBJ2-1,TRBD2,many,CAWGRKGLADNEQFF,TGTGCCTGGGGCCGGAAAGGACTAGCGGACAATGAGCAGTTCTTC
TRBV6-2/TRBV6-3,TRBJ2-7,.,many,CASRIEEFYEQYF,TGTGCCAGCAGGATAGAGGAGTTCTACGAGCAGTACTTC
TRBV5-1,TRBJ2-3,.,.,CASSPSGWGGPSGTDTQYF,TGCGCCAGCAGCCCGTCGGGGTGGGGCGGTCCCTCTGGCACAGATACGCAGTATTTT
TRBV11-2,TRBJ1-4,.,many,CASRRAPNEKLFF,TGTGCCAGTCGCAGGGCCCCTAATGAAAAACTGTTTTTT
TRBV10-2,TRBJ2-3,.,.,CASSEDFADTQYF,TGCGCCAGCAGTGAGGACTTTGCAGATACGCAGTATTTT
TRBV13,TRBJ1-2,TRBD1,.,CASSEETGGLGDYTF,TGTGCCAGCAGCGAAGAGACAGGGGGACTGGGTGACTACACCTTC
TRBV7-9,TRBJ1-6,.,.,CASSLGESLHF,TGTGCCAGCAGCTTAGGGGAGTCCCTCCACTTT
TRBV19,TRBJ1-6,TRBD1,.,CASRKDRENSPLHF,TGTGCCAGTAGAAAGGACAGGGAAAATTCACCCCTCCACTTT